The 32 T cell receptor beta chains in this list originate from one sample, sequenced in a study of breast tumors, draining lymph nodes, adjacent tissues. Axillary draining lymph nodes of breast cancer patients supplied the node samples. TCRdb itself ran the multiplex PCR reads through MiXCR, one entry per CDR3 protein. The table includes under 300,000 distinct CDR3 sequences, under 40% detected once. Source material: axillary lymph node tissue. These receptors were collected from a female donor with breast cancer. Some clones in this sample may be carry-over from other donors' samples.

CDR3 sequence (DNA): TGCAGCGTTCACCTGACAGGGAGAGATGAAAAACTGTTTTTT. Translating gives CSVHLTGRDEKLFF. The chain links TRBV29-1 to TRBJ1-4, with 7 bases that match TRBD1. With 5 bases clipped from V and 6 bases from J, the junction kept 9 bases outside the gene matches. CDR3 length equals 14 residues. Looked up from germline, CDR1 is SQVTM and CDR2 is ANQGSEA. Full variable domain (remainder filled in from reference TRBV29-1 and TRBJ1-4): SAVISQKPSRDICQRGTSLTIQCQVDSQVTMMFWYRQQPGQSLTLIATANQGSEATYESGFVIDKFPISRPNLTFSTLTVSNMSPEDSSIYLCSVHLTGRDEKLFFGSGTQLSVL.

This clonotype was picked up many times. The rearrangement links TRBV4-2 to TRBJ2-5; 14 nucleotides align to TRBD2. In germline, CDR1 is LGHNA, CDR2 YNFKEQ. The CDR3 has 18 amino acids. The J segment lost 2 bases and the V segment lost 0 bases, leaving 5 bases of the junction unmatched. CDR3 nucleotide sequence: TGTGCCAGCAGCCAAGATTACGGGACTAGCGGGGGACAAGAGACCCAGTACTTC. This sequence encodes CASSQDYGTSGGQETQYF.

This sequence joins TRBV2 and TRBJ1-4; TRBD1 is a possible D gene (6 bases). The CDR3 totals 17 residues. Germline CDR1 reads SNHLY; CDR2 reads FYNNEI. Trimming stripped 3 bases from V and 2 bases from J, with 16 bases between. Here the CDR3 DNA reads TGTGCCAGCAGTGATGCTCGGGGGGCAGGGACTAATGAAAAACTGTTTTTT. This sequence encodes CASSDARGAGTNEKLFF.

This clonotype appeared a few times. The chain employs TRBV28 and TRBJ2-3; no reliable D call. V was cut by 6 bases and J by 2 bases, with 15 bases left in between. The CDR3 extends over 15 amino acids. Germline V gene lookup returns CDR1 MDHEN and CDR2 SYDVKM. The CDR3 nucleotides are TGTGCCAGCAGCCCCGTTCGCGGCTTCACAGATACGCAGTATTTT. This codes for CASSPVRGFTDTQYF.

Ten or more counts support this clonotype. V usage is TRBV7-2 and J usage is TRBJ2-5; 8 bases line up with TRBD1. Germline V gene lookup returns CDR1 SGHTA and CDR2 FQGNSA. The CDR3 is 14 residues long. Trimming cost V 4 bases and J 5 bases; bases outside gene matches: 6. This chain's CDR3 is CASSSPNRGETQYF. The CDR3 nucleotides are TGTGCCAGCAGCTCACCGAACAGGGGGGAGACCCAGTACTTC.

As regards this clonotype: This sequence may be a read error, since a much larger clone differs from it by one base. The chain uses TRBV7-2 and TRBJ2-5; the D gene could be TRBD1 or TRBD2 (5 bases each). Per the germline V gene, CDR1 is SGHTA and CDR2 is FQGNSA. The CDR3 has 15 amino acids. The CDR3 loop is CASSLRTTGRETQHF. CDR3 nucleotides: TGTGCCAGCAGCTTAAGGACGACGGGGCGAGAGACCCAGCACTTC.

This clonotype has a single count. This may be a read error: a much more frequent sequence differs by one nucleotide. The chain links TRBV11-3 to TRBJ2-7; possibly TRBD2 for D (5 bases). The germline gives CDR1 SGHNT, CDR2 YENEEA. Trimming stripped 11 bases from V and 11 bases from J, with 16 bases between. The CDR3 consists of 10 residues. The CDR3 here is CAAWTFKEYF. The CDR3 region has the DNA TGTGCCGCCTGGACTTTTAAAGAGTACTTC.

As concerns this clonotype: A much larger clonotype is one base distant, so this may be a read error. CDR3 loop: CATSDDRDTEAFF. CDR3 DNA: TGTGCCACCAGTGACGACAGGGACACTGAAGCTTTCTTT. This chain links TRBV24-1 with TRBJ1-1; 7 bases are a match to TRBD1. The CDR3 is 13 amino acids. J was trimmed by 3 bases and V by 4 bases; bases with no gene match: 1. Germline V gene lookup returns CDR1 KGHDR and CDR2 SFDVKD.

This clonotype was picked up many times. V and J are TRBV6-5 and TRBJ2-7; 10 bases are shared with TRBD2. Germline V CDR1 and CDR2: MNHEY, SVGAGI. Trimming at V came to 5 bases and at J to 6 bases, leaving 7 bases not matched to a gene. The CDR3 is 14 amino acids. In DNA form, the CDR3 reads TGTGCCAGCAGTCAGGGACTAGCGACGGGCGAGCAGTACTTC. It codes for CASSQGLATGEQYF.

This clonotype was counted at least ten times. The V call is TRBV6-6, the J call TRBJ1-5, with 10 bases fitting TRBD1. CDR1 and CDR2 (germline): MNHNY, SVGAGI (reference sequence). The CDR3 loop spans 18 amino acids. The junction had 11 bases not matched to a gene; V was cut back by 0 bases and J by 6 bases. CDR3 DNA sequence: TGTGCCAGCAGTTACTCGAGAGTCGGGACAGGGGACGGTCAGCCCCAGCATTTT. As protein: CASSYSRVGTGDGQPQHF.

The J gene is TRBJ1-6, the V gene TRBV28; 9 nucleotides match TRBD1. V gave up 6 bases and J gave up 5 bases; unmatched junction bases: 5. CDR1 and CDR2 from the germline V gene are MDHEN and SYDVKM. The CDR3 spans 15 residues. The CDR3 DNA reads as TGTGCCAGCAGACAGGGGGCGCGAAATAATTCACCCCTCCACTTT. Translation gives CASRQGARNNSPLHF.

V usage is TRBV6-6 and J usage is TRBJ2-3; D remains ambiguous. Germline CDR1 is MNHNY and CDR2 is SVGAGI (reference sequence). The CDR3 consists of 15 residues. V lost 5 bases and J lost 0, with 12 bases in between. The CDR3 spells CASSHVPSSTDTQYF. The CDR3 region has the DNA TGTGCCAGCAGTCACGTCCCTTCTAGCACAGATACGCAGTATTTT.

Regarding this clonotype: With a much larger clone just one base away, this may be a read error. The CDR3 protein is CSARDMRTGVEAQYF. CDR3 DNA sequence: TGCAGTGCTAGAGATATGAGAACGGGGGTAGAGGCCCAGTACTTC. The chain links TRBV20-1 to TRBJ2-5, with D possibly matching TRBD2 (6 bases). The CDR3 is 15 residues long. Germline assignment: CDR1 DFQATT and CDR2 SNEGSKA (reference sequence).

This clonotype showed up many times. The chain combines TRBV4-1 with TRBJ2-2; unclear D gene. V was trimmed by 0 bases and J by 4 bases, leaving 9 bases between them. CDR3 size: 15 residues. Per the germline V gene, CDR1 is MGHRA and CDR2 is YSYEKL. The CDR3 reads CASSQETQFTGELFF. Written as DNA, the CDR3 is TGCGCCAGCAGCCAAGAAACCCAGTTCACCGGGGAGCTGTTTTTT.

This clonotype was observed at least ten times. One end of the junction fails to match germline, which may point to a read error. This chain uses TRBV7-9 with TRBJ1-3; D unclear. The CDR3 contains 17 residues. Germline assignment: CDR1 SEHNR and CDR2 FQNEAQ (reference sequence). Here the CDR3 reads CASSLGRGRNVGNPIYF. For the CDR3, the DNA is TGTGCCAGCAGCTTAGGTCGTGGCCGGAATGTGGGAAACCCCATATATTTT. The whole variable domain, filled in from reference TRBV7-9 and TRBJ1-3, reads DTGVSQNPRHKITKRGQNVTFRCDPISEHNRLYWYRQTLGQGPEFLTYFQNEAQLEKSRLLSDRFSAERPKGSFSTLEIQRTEQGDSAMYLCASSLGRGRNVGNPIYFGEGSWLTVV.

This clonotype was found many times. The rearrangement joins TRBV19 to TRBJ1-4; D possibly corresponds to TRBD1 (5 bases). Trimming cost V 6 bases and J 8 bases, with 16 bases left between them. In germline, CDR1 is LNHDA, CDR2 SQIVND (reference sequence). The CDR3 loop spans 14 amino acids. The DNA of the CDR3 is TGTGCCAGTAGAAAAGCAACGGGGGGAGAAAAACTGTTTTTT. It translates to CASRKATGGEKLFF.

This clonotype was counted a single time. V is TRBV5-1 and J is TRBJ2-1, with TRBD2 matching over 15 bases. Trimming removed 6 bases from V and 2 bases from J; junction bases left unmatched: 3. The CDR3 is 16 amino acids. CDR1 is SGHRS and CDR2 is YFSETQ in the germline V gene. The CDR3 DNA sequence: TGCGCCAGCAAGCGGACTAGCGGGAGGGCCTACAATGAGCAGTTCTTC. It yields the protein CASKRTSGRAYNEQFF.

The chain has TRBV19 and TRBJ1-1; no clear D gene. There are 14 residues in the CDR3. CDR1 is LNHDA, CDR2 SQIVND, per germline (reference sequence). The V and J ends lost 3 bases and 3 bases respectively, with 11 bases between them. The DNA for the CDR3 is TGTGCCAGTAGTATGGCAAGAAGTCACACTGAAGCTTTCTTT. Translated: CASSMARSHTEAFF.

The V and J genes are TRBV5-5 and TRBJ2-7, with 7 bases matching TRBD2. The CDR3 sequence is 12 residues long. Trimming took 3 bases from V and 7 from J; bases not matched to a gene: 4. Germline assignment: CDR1 SGHKS and CDR2 YYEKEE (reference sequence). CDR3 sequence reads: CASSSAGFEQYF. DNA for the CDR3: TGTGCCAGCAGCTCAGCGGGATTTGAGCAGTACTTC.

This clonotype was counted ten times or more. This rearrangement joins TRBV19 to TRBJ2-3; no clear D gene. V dropped 3 bases and J dropped 0 bases, with 13 bases sitting between them. The CDR3 is 16 residues long. CDR1 is LNHDA and CDR2 is SQIVND in the germline V gene (reference sequence). This chain's CDR3 is CASSITWDTSTDTQYF. The CDR3 DNA sequence: TGTGCCAGTAGTATCACTTGGGATACTAGCACAGATACGCAGTATTTT.

In regard to this clonotype: A much larger clone differs from this one at a single base, so this may be a read error. The chain is built from TRBV7-2 and TRBJ1-3, with D perhaps TRBD1 (6 bases). Germline CDR1 reads SGHTA; CDR2 reads FQGNSA. The CDR3 spans 16 residues. The CDR3 region is CASSSLGGGSGNTLYF. The DNA of the CDR3 is TGTGCCAGCAGCTCCCTGGGGGGGGGCAGTGGAAACACCCTATATTTT.

This clonotype was seen more than once but under ten times. This chain links TRBV6-5 with TRBJ2-3, with 9 positions matching TRBD2. V shed 8 bases and J 1 base; nucleotides not matched to a gene: 13. The germline gives CDR1 MNHEY, CDR2 SVGAGI. This CDR3 contains 17 residues. DNA for the CDR3: TGTGCCAGCTTCTCCCTTTTCCCTAGCGGGGGCACAGATACGCAGTATTTT. It specifies CASFSLFPSGGTDTQYF.

This clonotype is a singleton in its sample. Since a much larger clone is just one base distant, this may be a read error. The rearrangement joins TRBV20-1 to TRBJ2-1; the match to TRBD2 covers 7 bases. The CDR3 is 12 residues long. CDR1 and CDR2 (germline): DFQATT, SNEGSKA (reference sequence). In nucleotides, the CDR3 is TGCAGTGCTGGGGACTATAACAATGAGCAGCTCTTC. This sequence encodes CSAGDYNNEQLF.

This clonotype has at least ten counts. The chain couples TRBV7-9 to TRBJ2-1, with a weak D call TRBD1 (5 bases). CDR3 length: 15 amino acids. The germline gives CDR1 SEHNR, CDR2 FQNEAQ (reference sequence). Deletions cut 5 bases from V and 6 bases from J, with 17 bases between. CDR3 sequence reads: CASSPQRGAVNEQFF. The CDR3 DNA follows: TGTGCCAGCAGCCCCCAAAGGGGCGCGGTCAATGAGCAGTTCTTC. Full variable domain (rest looked up from reference TRBV7-9 and TRBJ2-1): DTGVSQNPRHKITKRGQNVTFRCDPISEHNRLYWYRQTLGQGPEFLTYFQNEAQLEKSRLLSDRFSAERPKGSFSTLEIQRTEQGDSAMYLCASSPQRGAVNEQFFGPGTRLTVL.

This clonotype appeared many times. The rearrangement links TRBV2 to TRBJ2-5, with 7 nucleotides matching TRBD2. The germline CDR1 and CDR2 sequences are SNHLY and FYNNEI. With 4 bases clipped from V and 5 bases from J, the junction kept 10 bases outside the gene matches. The CDR3 sequence is 15 residues long. The CDR3 reads CASSATGTNGETQYF. The CDR3 bases are TGTGCCAGCAGTGCCACCGGGACTAATGGGGAGACCCAGTACTTC.

With regard to this clonotype: A much more abundant neighbour one base away suggests this may be a read error. This chain uses TRBV7-2 with TRBJ1-2; 12 positions agree with TRBD1. V lost 4 bases to trimming and J lost 4 bases; unmatched junction nucleotides: 7. Germline V gene lookup returns CDR1 SGHTA and CDR2 FQGNSA. The CDR3 covers 16 residues. The CDR3 reads CASSSEGTGGIYGYTF. The DNA for the CDR3 is TGTGCCAGCAGCTCAGAAGGGACAGGGGGCATCTATGGCTACACCTTC. Filled out from reference TRBV7-2 and TRBJ1-2, the complete variable domain reads GAGVSQSPSNKVTEKGKDVELRCDPISGHTALYWYRQSLGQGLEFLIYFQGNSAPDKSGLPSDRFSAERTGGSVSTLTIQRTQQEDSAVYLCASSSEGTGGIYGYTFGSGTRLTVV.

At least ten counts were recorded for this clonotype. The V gene is TRBV14, the J gene TRBJ2-7; D is undetermined. V was shortened by 1 base and J by 5 bases, with 24 bases between the two germline ends. CDR3 size: 18 residues. Germline CDR1 reads SGHDN; CDR2 reads FVKESK. The CDR3 loop is CASSQVHWREQNVNEQYF. CDR3 DNA: TGTGCCAGCAGCCAAGTTCACTGGAGAGAACAGAACGTGAACGAGCAGTACTTC.

This clonotype has ten or more counts. The chain is built from TRBV11-2 and TRBJ2-3; 14 bases match TRBD2. CDR3 size: 18 residues. The V and J ends lost 4 bases and 2 bases, in that order; junction bases with no gene match: 8. CDR1 is SGHAT, CDR2 FQNNGV, per germline. The CDR3 here is CASSSTSGRAGPTDTQYF. The CDR3 DNA reads TGTGCCAGCAGCTCGACTAGCGGGAGGGCGGGACCCACAGATACGCAGTATTTT.

The gene calls are TRBV3-1 and TRBJ2-3, with D possibly being TRBD2 (5 bases). Trimming removed 4 bases at V and 6 bases at J, with 11 bases between. The CDR3 contains 13 residues. Germline loops: CDR1 LGHDT, CDR2 YNNKEL (reference sequence). CDR3 coding DNA: TGTGCCAGCAGCCGTTTCGGGGATGATACGCAGTATTTT. It yields the protein CASSRFGDDTQYF.

This chain joins TRBV6-6 and TRBJ2-1; D remains unclear. This CDR3 region has 10 residues. V lost 5 bases, J lost 8 bases, and 4 bases lay in between. Germline V gene lookup returns CDR1 MNHNY and CDR2 SVGAGI (reference sequence). The CDR3: CASSRDEQFF. The CDR3 nucleotides read TGTGCCAGCAGTAGGGATGAGCAGTTCTTC.

This clonotype was counted at least ten times. The J gene is TRBJ2-2, the V gene TRBV6-5; no clear D. The V gene's germline CDR1 is MNHEY and CDR2 SVGAGI. The CDR3 loop spans 13 amino acids. V lost 5 bases to trimming and J lost 3 bases, with 7 bases between them. For the CDR3, the DNA is TGTGCCAGCAGTAAGATTTACACCGGGGAGCTGTTTTTT. This encodes CASSKIYTGELFF.

The chain has TRBV24-1 and TRBJ1-2; 8 bases align to TRBD1. Germline V gene lookup returns CDR1 KGHDR and CDR2 SFDVKD. Trimming cost V 7 bases and J 12 bases; bases outside gene matches: 18. The CDR3 spans 15 residues. This CDR3 is CATRIPQGAEWGHTF. CDR3 nucleotides: TGTGCCACCAGGATACCGCAGGGGGCGGAGTGGGGCCACACCTTC.